Listed here is a single TCR beta chain. Its antigen is not yet known. No clone much larger than this one lies a single base away; base qualities are absent. TCR cDNA was synthesized by 5'RACE template switching, which introduced a universal primer site and unique molecular identifiers. cDNA synthesis was primed from both the TCR alpha and TCR beta constant segments. Library amplification involved two PCR steps, and the second step added sample barcodes and sequencing adapters. Libraries were sequenced on Illumina HiSeq 2500 (2x100 bp) or NovaSeq (2x150 bp). Per the authors' processing: MIGEC was used to demultiplex reads and collapse the reads into UMI consensus sequences, and MiXCR was used for V(D)J alignment. Using edgeR on replicate PBMC samples, clonotypes were called vaccine-responding if FDR was below 0.01 and the log2 fold change was above 5 up to day 15. Each bulk clonotype received a CD4 or CD8 identity based on whether the sequenced CD4 or CD8 repertoire contained that clonotype at higher abundance. Clones were called with MiXCR by TCRdb after fastp trimmed the public reads at Q25, and only in-frame beta chains were retained. Entries that share a CDR3 protein sequence are merged under the most common genes and DNA. In this record, the V and J calls reflect TCRdb's handling and not the investigators' own analysis. The sample has more than 450,000 distinct CDR3 sequences on record, around a fifth of them singletons. The top ten hold approximately 16% of the sample.

The sample's treatment or condition label is to be understood as: live attenuated yellow fever vaccine strain. Two biological replicates of bulk PBMCs were collected at each blood-draw timepoint. A standard Ficoll-Paque protocol was used to isolate PBMCs from peripheral blood. TriZol was used to extract RNA from bulk PBMCs, from CD4 and CD8 fractions, and from dextramer-positive and dextramer-negative fractions. Trimming removed 3 bases from V and 2 bases from J, leaving 12 bases between the germline ends. CDR1 and CDR2 were assigned from the germline V gene as SGDLS and YYNGEE. Its CDR3 holds 15 amino acids, cysteine through phenylalanine. The only DNA kept is the CDR3, 45 bases in frame from the first base. This sample stems from a study of T cells after yellow fever vaccination (dated by TCRdb to the late 2010s). Looking at the study overall: The SMART-Seq v4 Ultra Low Input RNA kit was used to prepare libraries from fractions with low cell numbers. To follow T-cell clones before and after both primary and booster YFV17D yellow fever vaccination, bulk TCR alpha and beta repertoires underwent longitudinal sequencing. The cohort comprised two healthy male donors, one aged 18 to 29 and one aged 30 to 39 years. Blood was collected at multiple timepoints before and after primary and secondary immunization, and bulk PBMC replicates and cell subsets were isolated. Summary of the overall study and its limitations: Compared with the primary T-cell response, the secondary T-cell response was faster but weaker, reaching its peak on day 5 rather than on day 15. After the booster, most clones that had expanded after primary vaccination were detected again (nearly 98% of CD4 and 70% to 90% of CD8), suggesting broad maintenance of memory. FACS-sorted repertoires could contain abundant contaminating clonotypes from the bulk population, so computational filtering was required. A small share of clonotypes was detected in both CD4 and CD8 compartments, with the overlap likely arising from convergent recombination. The study included only a couple of donors, which limits how far the findings can be generalized.

The V and J segments used are TRBV9 and TRBJ2-1; TRBD2 is perhaps the D gene, given 7 matching bases. This receptor was taken from a man aged 18-30 years who received the YFV17D yellow fever vaccine. Here the sequenced sample was PBMCs, taken roughly 20 days after the first yellow fever vaccination. The CDR3 corresponds to CASSGGGGTYNEQFF. The DNA is TGTGCCAGCAGCGGTGGCGGGGGCACCTACAATGAGCAGTTCTTC.